This entry concerns a single T cell receptor beta chain. Its recognized antigen is unknown. There are no base qualities to consult, and no much larger clone falls within one base. To sequence the TCRbeta CDR3 region, genomic DNA was isolated from the sorted cells. TCRbeta CDR3 regions were sequenced using the immunoSEQ Assay. The table comes from immuneACCESS by way of TCRdb, which keeps in-frame sequences with V and J called. Part of the clones is missing from these tables; in studies checked, under half for an unresolved V gene and the rest for unknown reasons. In all, the sample holds about 15,000 clones, and around 80% of those were seen once. The ten largest clones take up 25% to 30% of the sample. Including the terminal cysteine and phenylalanine, the CDR3 comprises 13 residues. CDR3 DNA only is kept here, 39 bases in frame from base 1. The CDR1 and CDR2 encoded by the germline V gene are ENHRY and SYGVKD.

Patients with a history of autoimmune disease or receiving systemic immunosuppression were excluded from the trial. Peripheral blood for TCR sequencing was collected from all dose cohorts at baseline, on cycle 4 day 1, and on cycle 7 day 1. Samples were obtained from an open-label, multicenter, first-in-human phase I dose-escalation trial of ivuxolimab. Adults with locally advanced or metastatic head and neck squamous cell, hepatocellular, melanoma or renal cell carcinoma were enrolled in the trial. CD4+ and CD8+ T cells were sorted separately from peripheral blood before TCR sequencing. The data originate from a study of OX40 agonist ivuxolimab in advanced cancers. The study in broad terms: The costimulatory receptor OX40 (CD134) was targeted by ivuxolimab, a fully human IgG2 agonistic monoclonal antibody. In the dose-escalation cohort, around four fifths of patients were male, and the mean age was approximately 64 years, with a range of about 20 to 90. Patients were allowed to have had prior anti-PD-1, anti-PD-L1 or anti-CTLA-4 therapy, and about 40% of the dose-escalation patients had been treated with checkpoint inhibitors. The purpose of peripheral TCRbeta sequencing was to test whether ivuxolimab changed TCR sequence diversity and led to clonal T-cell expansion. Three dose-escalation patients achieved partial responses, one with hepatocellular carcinoma and two with cutaneous melanoma. Of the 50 to 55 dose-escalation patients, hepatocellular carcinoma was present in roughly 19, melanoma in roughly 15, renal cell carcinoma in 9 and head and neck cancer in 9. The paper describes the monotherapy dose-escalation part (N of about 54 patients) of the phase I trial of ivuxolimab. Intravenous ivuxolimab was administered to patients every 2 weeks at six dose levels: 0.01, 0.1, 0.3, 1.5, 3 and 10 mg/kg. What the work shows at the level of the full study, not this receptor alone: The antigen specificity of the clonally expanded peripheral T cells was not determined. Partial responders in the 0.1-3.0 mg/kg groups had among the lowest normalized peripheral clonal expansion, especially among CD8+ T cells. Low levels of normalized T-cell clonal expansion were also seen in some nonresponding patients. At doses of 0.1 to 3.0 mg/kg, clonal expansion of both CD4+ and CD8+ blood T cells was observed from baseline to week 6. After ivuxolimab, more expanded clones were found on average in CD8+ T cells than in CD4+ T cells.

Sample: CD4+ or CD8+ T cells sorted from blood, taken in a trial of the OX40 agonist ivuxolimab. This chain is built from TRBV10-3 and TRBJ2-5, and perhaps TRBD2 as D gene, on 6 matching bases. The J call is uncertain, as TRBJ2-7 better fits the DNA end. The sequence was obtained from an adult with an advanced solid tumor such as melanoma, head and neck, liver or kidney cancer. The CDR3 amino acid sequence is: CASSGTSIYEQYF. The nucleotide sequence is TGTGCCAGCTCCGGGACTTCCATCTACGAGCAGTACTTC.